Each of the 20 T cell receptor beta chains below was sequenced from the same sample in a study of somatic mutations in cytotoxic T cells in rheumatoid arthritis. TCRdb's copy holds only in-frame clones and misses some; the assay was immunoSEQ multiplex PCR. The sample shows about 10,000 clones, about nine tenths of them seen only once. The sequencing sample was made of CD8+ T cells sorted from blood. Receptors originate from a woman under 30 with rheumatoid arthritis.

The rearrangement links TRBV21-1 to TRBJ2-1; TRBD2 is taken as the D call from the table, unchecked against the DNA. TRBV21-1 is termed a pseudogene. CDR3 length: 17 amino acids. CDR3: CASRETSEKSSYNEQFF. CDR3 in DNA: TGTGCCAGCAGGGAGACTAGCGAAAAGAGCTCCTACAATGAGCAGTTCTTC.

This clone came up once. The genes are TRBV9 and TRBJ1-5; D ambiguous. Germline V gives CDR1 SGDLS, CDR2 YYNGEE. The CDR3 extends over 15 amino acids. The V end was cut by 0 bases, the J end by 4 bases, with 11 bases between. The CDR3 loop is CASSVGQAPNQPQHF. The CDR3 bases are TGTGCCAGCAGCGTAGGCCAGGCACCTAATCAGCCCCAGCATTTT.

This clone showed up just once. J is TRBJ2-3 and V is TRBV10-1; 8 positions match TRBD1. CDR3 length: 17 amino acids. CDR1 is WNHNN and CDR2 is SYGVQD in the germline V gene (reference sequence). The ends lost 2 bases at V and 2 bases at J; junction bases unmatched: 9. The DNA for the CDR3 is TGCGCCAGCAGTGAGGAAGGGCAGGGGGCCTTCACAGATACGCAGTATTTT. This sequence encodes CASSEEGQGAFTDTQYF.

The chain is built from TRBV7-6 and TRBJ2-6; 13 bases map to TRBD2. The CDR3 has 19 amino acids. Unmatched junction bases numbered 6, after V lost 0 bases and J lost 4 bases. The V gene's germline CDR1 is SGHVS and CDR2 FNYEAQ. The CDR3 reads CASSLATSGRAIGANVLTF. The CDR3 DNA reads TGTGCCAGCAGCTTAGCAACTAGCGGGAGGGCCATAGGGGCCAACGTCCTGACTTTC.

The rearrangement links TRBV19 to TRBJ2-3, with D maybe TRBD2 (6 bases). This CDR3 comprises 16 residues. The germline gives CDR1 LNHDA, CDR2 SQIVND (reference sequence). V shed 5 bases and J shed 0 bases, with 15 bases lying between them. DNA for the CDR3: TGTGCCAGTAGTGGACTGCGGAGGGAGAGCACAGATACGCAGTATTTT. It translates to CASSGLRRESTDTQYF.

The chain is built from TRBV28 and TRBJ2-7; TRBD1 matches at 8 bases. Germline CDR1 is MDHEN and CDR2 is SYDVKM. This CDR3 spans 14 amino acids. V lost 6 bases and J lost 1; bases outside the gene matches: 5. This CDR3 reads CASSQGQESYEQYF. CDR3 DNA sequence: TGTGCCAGCAGCCAGGGACAGGAGTCCTACGAGCAGTACTTC. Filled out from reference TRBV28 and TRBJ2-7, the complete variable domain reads DVKVTQSSRYLVKRTGEKVFLECVQDMDHENMFWYRQDPGLGLRLIYFSYDVKMKEKGDIPEGYSVSREKKERFSLILESASTNQTSMYLCASSQGQESYEQYFGPGTRLTVT.

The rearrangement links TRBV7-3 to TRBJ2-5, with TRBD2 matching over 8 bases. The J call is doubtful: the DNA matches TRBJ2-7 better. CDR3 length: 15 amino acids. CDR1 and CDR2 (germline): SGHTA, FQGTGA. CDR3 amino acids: CASSLGLGSSYEQYF. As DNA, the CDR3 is TGTGCCAGCAGCTTGGGACTAGGGAGCTCCTACGAGCAGTACTTC.

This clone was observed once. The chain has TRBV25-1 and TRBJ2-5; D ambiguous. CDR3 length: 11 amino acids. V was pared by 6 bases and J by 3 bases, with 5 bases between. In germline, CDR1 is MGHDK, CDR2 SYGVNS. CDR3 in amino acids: CASRGEETQYF. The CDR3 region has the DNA TGTGCCAGCAGAGGAGAAGAGACCCAGTACTTC.

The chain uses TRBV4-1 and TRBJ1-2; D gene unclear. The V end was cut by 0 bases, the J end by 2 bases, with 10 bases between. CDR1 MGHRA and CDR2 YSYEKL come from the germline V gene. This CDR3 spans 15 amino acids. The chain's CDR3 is CASSQDLSGNYGYTF. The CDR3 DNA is TGCGCCAGCAGCCAAGATTTAAGCGGGAACTATGGCTACACCTTC.

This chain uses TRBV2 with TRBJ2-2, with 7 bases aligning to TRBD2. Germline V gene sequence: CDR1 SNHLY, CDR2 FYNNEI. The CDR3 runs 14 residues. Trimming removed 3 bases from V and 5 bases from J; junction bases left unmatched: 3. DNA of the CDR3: TGTGCCAGCAGTGATCTAGCGGATACCGGGGAGCTGTTTTTT. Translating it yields CASSDLADTGELFF.

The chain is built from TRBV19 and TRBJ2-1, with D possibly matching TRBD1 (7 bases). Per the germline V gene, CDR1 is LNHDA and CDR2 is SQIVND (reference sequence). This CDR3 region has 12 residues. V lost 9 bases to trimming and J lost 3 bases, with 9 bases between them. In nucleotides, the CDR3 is TGTGCCAGCCAGGGGGGCTACAATGAGCAGTTCTTC. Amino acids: CASQGGYNEQFF.

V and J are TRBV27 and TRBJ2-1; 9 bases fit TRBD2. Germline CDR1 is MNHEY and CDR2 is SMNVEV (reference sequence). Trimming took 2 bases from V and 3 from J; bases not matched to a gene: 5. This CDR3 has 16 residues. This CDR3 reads CASSLDSGSFYNEQFF. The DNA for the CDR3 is TGTGCCAGCAGTTTAGATAGCGGGAGTTTCTACAATGAGCAGTTCTTC.

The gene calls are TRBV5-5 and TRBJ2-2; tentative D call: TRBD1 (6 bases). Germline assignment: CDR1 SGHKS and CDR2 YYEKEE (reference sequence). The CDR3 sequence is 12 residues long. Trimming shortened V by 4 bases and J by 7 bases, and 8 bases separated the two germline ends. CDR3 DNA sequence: TGTGCCAGCAGCAGAGGGGGCGGGGAGCTGTTTTTT. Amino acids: CASSRGGGELFF.

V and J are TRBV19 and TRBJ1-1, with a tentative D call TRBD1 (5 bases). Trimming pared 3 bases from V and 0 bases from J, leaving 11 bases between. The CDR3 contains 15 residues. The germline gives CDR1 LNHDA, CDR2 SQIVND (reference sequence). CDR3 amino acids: CASSIPGYLNTEAFF. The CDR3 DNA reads TGTGCCAGTAGTATCCCAGGGTACCTGAACACTGAAGCTTTCTTT. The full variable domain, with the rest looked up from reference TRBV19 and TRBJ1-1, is DGGITQSPKYLFRKEGQNVTLSCEQNLNHDAMYWYRQDPGQGLRLIYYSQIVNDFQKGDIAEGYSVSREKKESFPLTVTSAQKNPTAFYLCASSIPGYLNTEAFFGQGTRLTVV.

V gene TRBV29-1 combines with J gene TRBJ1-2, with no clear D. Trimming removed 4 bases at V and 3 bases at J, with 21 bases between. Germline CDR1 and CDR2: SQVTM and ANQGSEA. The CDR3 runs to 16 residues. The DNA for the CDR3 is TGCAGCGTTGGGGAGGACTCACTCCCGGCGGACTATGGCTACACCTTC. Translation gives CSVGEDSLPADYGYTF.

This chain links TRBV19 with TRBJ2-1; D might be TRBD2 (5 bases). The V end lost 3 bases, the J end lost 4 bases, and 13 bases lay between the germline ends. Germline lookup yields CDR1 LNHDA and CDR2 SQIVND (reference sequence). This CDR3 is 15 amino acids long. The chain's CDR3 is CASSMARETYNEQFF. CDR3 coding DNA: TGTGCCAGTAGTATGGCGAGGGAGACTTACAATGAGCAGTTCTTC.

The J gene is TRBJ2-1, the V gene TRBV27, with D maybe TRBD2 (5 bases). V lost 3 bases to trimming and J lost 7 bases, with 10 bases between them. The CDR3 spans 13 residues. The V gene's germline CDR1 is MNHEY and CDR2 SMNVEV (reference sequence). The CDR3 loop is CASSFGQRNEQFF. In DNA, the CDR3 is TGTGCCAGCAGTTTCGGCCAGCGGAATGAGCAGTTCTTC.

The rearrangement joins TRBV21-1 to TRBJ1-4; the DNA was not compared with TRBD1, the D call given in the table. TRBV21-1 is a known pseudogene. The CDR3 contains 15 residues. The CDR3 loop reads CASSIMGPTNEKLFF. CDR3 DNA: TGTGCCAGCAGCATTATGGGCCCTACTAATGAAAAACTGTTTTTT.

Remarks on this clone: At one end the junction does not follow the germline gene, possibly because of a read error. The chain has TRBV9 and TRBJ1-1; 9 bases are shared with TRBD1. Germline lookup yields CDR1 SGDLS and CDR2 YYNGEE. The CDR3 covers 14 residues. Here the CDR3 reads CACSGTGRNTEAFF. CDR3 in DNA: TGTGCCTGCAGCGGGACAGGGAGGAACACTGAAGCTTTCTTT.

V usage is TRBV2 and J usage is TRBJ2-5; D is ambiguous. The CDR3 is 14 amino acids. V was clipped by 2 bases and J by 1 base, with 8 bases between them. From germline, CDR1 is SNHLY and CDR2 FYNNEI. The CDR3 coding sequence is TGTGCCAGCAGTGAATTGGGCAGCCAAGAGACCCAGTACTTC. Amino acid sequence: CASSELGSQETQYF.